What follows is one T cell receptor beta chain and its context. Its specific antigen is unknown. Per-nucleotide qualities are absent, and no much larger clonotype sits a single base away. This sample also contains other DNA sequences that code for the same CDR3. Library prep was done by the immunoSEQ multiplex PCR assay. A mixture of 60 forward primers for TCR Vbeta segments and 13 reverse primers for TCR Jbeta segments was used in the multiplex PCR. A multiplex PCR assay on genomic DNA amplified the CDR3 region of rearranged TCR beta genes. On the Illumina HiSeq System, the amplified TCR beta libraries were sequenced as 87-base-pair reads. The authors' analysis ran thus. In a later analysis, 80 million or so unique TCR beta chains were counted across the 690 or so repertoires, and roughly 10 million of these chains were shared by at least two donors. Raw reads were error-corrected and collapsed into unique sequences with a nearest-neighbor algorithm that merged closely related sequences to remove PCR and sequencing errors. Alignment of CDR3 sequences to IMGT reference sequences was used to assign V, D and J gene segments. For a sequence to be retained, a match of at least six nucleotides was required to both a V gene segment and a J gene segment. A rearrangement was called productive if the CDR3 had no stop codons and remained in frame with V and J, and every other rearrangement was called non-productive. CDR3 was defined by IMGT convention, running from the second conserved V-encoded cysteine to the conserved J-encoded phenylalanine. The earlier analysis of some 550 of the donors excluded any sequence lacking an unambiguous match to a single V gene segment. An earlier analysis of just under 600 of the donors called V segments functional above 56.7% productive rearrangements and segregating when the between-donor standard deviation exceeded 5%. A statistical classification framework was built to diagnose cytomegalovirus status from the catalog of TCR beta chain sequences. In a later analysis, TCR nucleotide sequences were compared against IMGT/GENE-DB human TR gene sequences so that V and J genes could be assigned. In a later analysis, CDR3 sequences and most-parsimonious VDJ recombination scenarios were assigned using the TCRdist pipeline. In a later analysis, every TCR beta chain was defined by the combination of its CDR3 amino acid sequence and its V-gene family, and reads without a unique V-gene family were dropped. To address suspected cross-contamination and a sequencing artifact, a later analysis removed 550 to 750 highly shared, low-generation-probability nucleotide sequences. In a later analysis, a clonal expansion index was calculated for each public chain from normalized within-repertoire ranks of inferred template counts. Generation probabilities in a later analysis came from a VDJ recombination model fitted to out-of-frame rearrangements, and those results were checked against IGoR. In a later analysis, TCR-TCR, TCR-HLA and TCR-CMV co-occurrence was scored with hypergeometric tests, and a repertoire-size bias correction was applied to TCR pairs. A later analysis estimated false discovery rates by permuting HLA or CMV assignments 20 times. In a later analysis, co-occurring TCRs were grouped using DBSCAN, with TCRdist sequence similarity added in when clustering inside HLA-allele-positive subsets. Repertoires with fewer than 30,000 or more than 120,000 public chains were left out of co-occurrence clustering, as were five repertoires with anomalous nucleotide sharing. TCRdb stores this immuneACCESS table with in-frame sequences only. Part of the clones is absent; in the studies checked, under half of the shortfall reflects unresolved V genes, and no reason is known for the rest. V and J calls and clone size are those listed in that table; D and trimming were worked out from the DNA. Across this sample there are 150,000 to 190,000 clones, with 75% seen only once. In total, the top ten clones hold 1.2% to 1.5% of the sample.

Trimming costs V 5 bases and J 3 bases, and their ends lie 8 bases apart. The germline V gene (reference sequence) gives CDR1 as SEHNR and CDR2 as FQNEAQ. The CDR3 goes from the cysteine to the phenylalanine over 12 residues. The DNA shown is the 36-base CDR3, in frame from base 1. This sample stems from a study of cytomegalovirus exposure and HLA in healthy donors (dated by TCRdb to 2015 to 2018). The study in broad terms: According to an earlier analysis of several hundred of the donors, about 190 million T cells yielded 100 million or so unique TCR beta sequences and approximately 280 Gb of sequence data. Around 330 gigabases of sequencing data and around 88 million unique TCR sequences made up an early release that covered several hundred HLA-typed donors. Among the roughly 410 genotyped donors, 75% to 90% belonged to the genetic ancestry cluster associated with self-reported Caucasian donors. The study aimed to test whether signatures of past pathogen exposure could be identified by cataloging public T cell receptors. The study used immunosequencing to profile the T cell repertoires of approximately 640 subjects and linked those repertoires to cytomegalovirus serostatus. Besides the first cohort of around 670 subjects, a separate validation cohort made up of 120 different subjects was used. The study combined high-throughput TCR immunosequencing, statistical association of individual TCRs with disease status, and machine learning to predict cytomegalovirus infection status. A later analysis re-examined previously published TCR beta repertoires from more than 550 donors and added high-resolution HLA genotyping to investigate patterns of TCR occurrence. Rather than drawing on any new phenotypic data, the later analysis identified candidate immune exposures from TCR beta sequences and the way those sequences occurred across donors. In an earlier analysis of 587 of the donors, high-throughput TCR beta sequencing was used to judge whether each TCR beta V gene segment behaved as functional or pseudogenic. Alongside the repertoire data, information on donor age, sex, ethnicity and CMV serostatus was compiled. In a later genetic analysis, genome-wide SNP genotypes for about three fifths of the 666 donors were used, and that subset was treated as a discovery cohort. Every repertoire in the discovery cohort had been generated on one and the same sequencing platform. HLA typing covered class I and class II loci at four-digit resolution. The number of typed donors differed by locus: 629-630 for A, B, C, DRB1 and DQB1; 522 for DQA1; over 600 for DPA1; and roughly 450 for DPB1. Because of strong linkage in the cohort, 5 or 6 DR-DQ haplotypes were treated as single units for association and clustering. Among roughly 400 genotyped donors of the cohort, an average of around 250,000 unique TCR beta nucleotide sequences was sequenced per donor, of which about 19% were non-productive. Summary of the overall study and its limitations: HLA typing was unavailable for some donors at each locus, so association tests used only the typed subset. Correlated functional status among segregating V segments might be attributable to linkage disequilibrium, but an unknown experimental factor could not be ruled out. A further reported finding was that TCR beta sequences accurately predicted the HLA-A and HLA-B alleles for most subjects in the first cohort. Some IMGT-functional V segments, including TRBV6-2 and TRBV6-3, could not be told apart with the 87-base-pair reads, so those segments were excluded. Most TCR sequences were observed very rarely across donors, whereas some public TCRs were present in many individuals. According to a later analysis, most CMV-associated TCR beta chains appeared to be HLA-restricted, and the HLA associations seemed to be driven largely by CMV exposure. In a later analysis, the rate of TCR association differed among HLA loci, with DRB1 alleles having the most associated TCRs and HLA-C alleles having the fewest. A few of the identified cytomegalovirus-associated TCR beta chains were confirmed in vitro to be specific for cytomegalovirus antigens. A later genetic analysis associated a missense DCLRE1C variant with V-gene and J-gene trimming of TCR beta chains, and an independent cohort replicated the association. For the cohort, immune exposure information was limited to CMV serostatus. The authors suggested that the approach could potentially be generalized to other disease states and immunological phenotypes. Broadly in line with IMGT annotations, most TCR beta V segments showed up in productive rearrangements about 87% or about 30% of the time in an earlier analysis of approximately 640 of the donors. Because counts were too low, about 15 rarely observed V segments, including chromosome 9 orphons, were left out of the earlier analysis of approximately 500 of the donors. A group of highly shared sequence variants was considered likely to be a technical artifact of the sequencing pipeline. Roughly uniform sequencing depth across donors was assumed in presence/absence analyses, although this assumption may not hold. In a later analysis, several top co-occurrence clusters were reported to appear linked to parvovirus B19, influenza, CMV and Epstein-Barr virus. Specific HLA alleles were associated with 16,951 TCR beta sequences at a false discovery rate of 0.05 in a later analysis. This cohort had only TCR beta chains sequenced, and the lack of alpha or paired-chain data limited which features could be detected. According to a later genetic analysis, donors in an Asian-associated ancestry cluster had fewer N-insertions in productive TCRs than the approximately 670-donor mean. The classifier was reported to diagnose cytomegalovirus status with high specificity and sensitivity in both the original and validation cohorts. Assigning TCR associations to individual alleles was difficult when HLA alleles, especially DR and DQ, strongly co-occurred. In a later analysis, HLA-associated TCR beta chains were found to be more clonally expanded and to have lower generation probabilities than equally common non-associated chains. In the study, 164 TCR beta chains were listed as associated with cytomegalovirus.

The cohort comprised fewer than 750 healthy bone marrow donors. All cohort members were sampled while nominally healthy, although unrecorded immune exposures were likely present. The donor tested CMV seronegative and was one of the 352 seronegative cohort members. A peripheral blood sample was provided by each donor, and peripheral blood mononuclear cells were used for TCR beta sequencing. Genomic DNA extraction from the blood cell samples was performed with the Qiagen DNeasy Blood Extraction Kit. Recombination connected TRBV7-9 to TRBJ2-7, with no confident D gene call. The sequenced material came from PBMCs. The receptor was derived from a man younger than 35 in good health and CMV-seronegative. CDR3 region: CASSLTGYEQYF. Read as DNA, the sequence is TGTGCCAGCAGCCTTACTGGCTACGAGCAGTACTTC.